The next 30 T cell receptor beta chains were all read from a single sample in a study of blood T cells in healthy people across ages. The second PCR ran about 6 to 12 cycles with a sample-barcoded 5' primer and J-beta primers. TCRdb ran MiXCR on the 5' RACE reads and lists one entry per CDR3 protein. There are roughly 1,300,000 distinct CDR3 sequences in the sample; almost 60% occur only once, and over 5% lies in the top ten. Sequencing was performed on blood. These receptor sequences come from a young man in good health.

This chain links TRBV20-1 with TRBJ1-1, with D perhaps matching TRBD1 (6 bases). Deletions cut 1 base from V and 2 bases from J, with 8 bases between. In germline, CDR1 is DFQATT, CDR2 SNEGSKA (reference sequence). There are 13 residues in the CDR3. The CDR3 DNA follows: TGCAGTGCTAGAGCAGGGGTTAACACTGAAGCTTTCTTT. Its translation is CSARAGVNTEAFF.

The chain carries TRBV3-1 and TRBJ2-1, with 8 bases identical to TRBD1. The CDR3 runs 17 residues. V was pared by 1 base and J by 8 bases, with 13 bases of the junction left unmatched. Germline assignment: CDR1 LGHDT and CDR2 YNNKEL (reference sequence). The CDR3 DNA reads TGTGCCAGCAGCCAAGGTACCCTACAGGGGGTAGGCTATGAGCAGTTCTTC. Amino acids: CASSQGTLQGVGYEQFF.

The CDR3 sequence is CASSRSGTGGLYGYTF. In nucleotides, the CDR3 is TGTGCCAGCAGTCGGTCCGGGACAGGGGGCCTCTATGGCTACACCTTC. The chain employs TRBV12-3 or TRBV12-4 and TRBJ1-2; 12 bases map to TRBD1. J lost 4 bases, V lost 5 bases, and 8 bases had no gene match. The CDR3 is made up of 16 amino acids.

As concerns this clonotype: A junction boundary mismatches the germline segment, possibly from a read error. The J gene is TRBJ2-5, the V gene TRBV4-2, with 8 bases identical to TRBD2. Germline V gene lookup returns CDR1 LGHNA and CDR2 YNFKEQ. This CDR3 has 15 residues. The CDR3 reads CACSLGASGQETQYF. The CDR3 DNA follows: TGTGCCTGCAGCCTCGGGGCTAGCGGGCAAGAGACCCAGTACTTC.

The chain links TRBV14 to TRBJ1-2; unclear D gene. Trimming took off 2 bases at V and 5 bases at J, with 9 bases between the two ends. Germline V CDR1 and CDR2: SGHDN, FVKESK. This CDR3 is 13 amino acids long. CDR3 protein: CASSQRRVYGYTF. The CDR3, as DNA: TGTGCCAGCAGCCAACGACGGGTATATGGCTACACCTTC.

This clonotype was detected a few times. The chain carries TRBV6-5 and TRBJ2-5; 9 bases match TRBD1. The CDR3 loop spans 15 amino acids. The V gene end was trimmed by 0 bases and the J gene end by 4 bases; junction bases not matched to a gene: 3. Germline values: CDR1 MNHEY, CDR2 SVGAGI. The CDR3 spells CASSYSTGGVETQYF. The CDR3 nucleotides read TGTGCCAGCAGTTACTCGACAGGGGGGGTAGAGACCCAGTACTTC.

The gene calls are TRBV20-1 and TRBJ1-6; TRBD1 is a possible D gene (5 bases). The CDR3 length is 19 residues. Trimming stripped 6 bases from V and 0 bases from J, with 24 bases between. Germline V gives CDR1 DFQATT, CDR2 SNEGSKA (reference sequence). CDR3 DNA sequence: TGCAGTGCCGTATCACAACTTTCAGGGTTCCGCTCCTATAATTCACCCCTCCACTTT. It yields the protein CSAVSQLSGFRSYNSPLHF.

The chain couples TRBV14 to TRBJ2-7, with D hard to call. The CDR3 consists of 13 residues. V gave up 1 base and J gave up 3 bases, with 7 bases separating them. Per germline, CDR1 SGHDN and CDR2 FVKESK. The CDR3 nucleotides are TGTGCCAGCAGCCAAGGATCACTCTACGAGCAGTACTTC. Protein sequence: CASSQGSLYEQYF.

The rearrangement uses TRBV7-9 and TRBJ1-2, with D possibly being TRBD1 (5 bases). The CDR3 loop spans 14 amino acids. V was shortened by 11 bases and J by 0 bases, with 16 bases between the two germline ends. Per the germline V gene, CDR1 is SEHNR and CDR2 is FQNEAQ (reference sequence). In nucleotides, the CDR3 is TGTGCCGCTTTAATGGACAAAGCTAACTATGGCTACACCTTC. Translating gives CAALMDKANYGYTF. Based on the CDR3 plus reference TRBV7-9 and TRBJ1-2, the full variable domain is DTGVSQNPRHKITKRGQNVTFRCDPISEHNRLYWYRQTLGQGPEFLTYFQNEAQLEKSRLLSDRFSAERPKGSFSTLEIQRTEQGDSAMYLCAALMDKANYGYTFGSGTRLTVV.

This clonotype came up a few times. The rearrangement uses TRBV4-1 and TRBJ2-5; 9 bases match TRBD2. Germline V gives CDR1 MGHRA, CDR2 YSYEKL. The CDR3 has 15 amino acids. V shed 9 bases, J shed 1 base, and the junction held 9 bases outside the gene matches. DNA of the CDR3: TGCGCCAGTCGACTAGCGGACCTACCCCAAGAGACCCAGTACTTC. Translating gives CASRLADLPQETQYF.

The J gene is TRBJ2-5, the V gene TRBV7-2; 7 bases are shared with TRBD1. Looked up from germline, CDR1 is SGHTA and CDR2 is FQGNSA. The CDR3 consists of 14 residues. V was clipped by 7 bases and J by 3 bases; unmatched bases: 8. This chain's CDR3 is CASTTTTGKETQYF. The CDR3 nucleotides are TGTGCCAGCACCACGACGACAGGGAAAGAGACCCAGTACTTC.

J is TRBJ2-5 and V is TRBV6-5, with 8 bases lining up with TRBD1. The J segment lost 2 bases and the V segment lost 5 bases, leaving 7 bases of the junction unmatched. Germline assignment: CDR1 MNHEY and CDR2 SVGAGI. The CDR3 length is 15 residues. The chain's CDR3 is CASSKTGTGQETQYF. In DNA, the CDR3 is TGTGCCAGCAGTAAAACCGGGACAGGTCAAGAGACCCAGTACTTC.

The sample holds a few counts of this clonotype. This sequence joins TRBV4-1 and TRBJ2-7, with 11 bases lining up with TRBD2. The J call may be wrong; the DNA end is better matched by TRBJ2-5. Germline-derived CDR1 and CDR2 are MGHRA and YSYEKL. The CDR3 length is 15 residues. The CDR3, as DNA: TGCGCCAGCAGCCAAACCGGGACTAGCGGAACGACCCAGTACTTC. Its translation is CASSQTGTSGTTQYF.

This chain uses TRBV7-2 with TRBJ2-3, with D possibly TRBD2 on 6 matching bases. Per the germline V gene, CDR1 is SGHTA and CDR2 is FQGNSA. V was trimmed by 6 bases and J by 5 bases, leaving 15 bases between them. The CDR3 is 14 amino acids. DNA of the CDR3: TGTGCCAGCAGACTAGGAGGGCCTGGAGATACGCAGTATTTT. It codes for CASRLGGPGDTQYF. Using reference TRBV7-2 and TRBJ2-3 for the parts outside the CDR3, the full variable domain is GAGVSQSPSNKVTEKGKDVELRCDPISGHTALYWYRQSLGQGLEFLIYFQGNSAPDKSGLPSDRFSAERTGGSVSTLTIQRTQQEDSAVYLCASRLGGPGDTQYFGPGTRLTVL.

The chain links TRBV7-9 to TRBJ2-3; D possibly corresponds to TRBD2 (6 bases). Germline CDR1 reads SEHNR; CDR2 reads FQNEAQ (reference sequence). The CDR3 has 18 residues. The V end lost 4 bases, the J end lost 2 bases, and 22 bases lay between the germline ends. The chain's CDR3 is CASSSEEGLRTPTDTQYF. The DNA for the CDR3 is TGTGCCAGCAGCTCGGAGGAGGGTCTACGGACCCCCACAGATACGCAGTATTTT.

The gene calls are TRBV25-1 and TRBJ1-4; 8 nucleotides agree with TRBD1. Germline lookup yields CDR1 MGHDK and CDR2 SYGVNS. Losses at the gene ends were 4 bases for V and 4 bases for J; bases not matched to a gene: 5. The CDR3 has 15 residues. This CDR3 is CASSGTGSLNEKLFF. The CDR3 DNA follows: TGTGCCAGCAGTGGGACAGGGAGCCTTAATGAAAAACTGTTTTTT.

This clonotype was found many times. The gene calls are TRBV29-1 and TRBJ2-5; D not resolved. Germline CDR1 SQVTM, CDR2 ANQGSEA. Deletions cut 2 bases from V and 5 bases from J, with 9 bases between. This CDR3 has 12 amino acids. The CDR3 sequence is CSVERLSETQYF. DNA of the CDR3: TGCAGCGTTGAAAGACTTTCGGAGACCCAGTACTTC.

The J gene is TRBJ2-7, the V gene TRBV4-1; no clear D. The CDR3 is 14 residues long. Germline lookup yields CDR1 MGHRA and CDR2 YSYEKL. V was pared by 3 bases and J by 6 bases, with 15 bases between. CDR3 in amino acids: CASSHTPLASEQYF. DNA of the CDR3: TGCGCCAGCAGCCACACTCCCCTGGCATCCGAGCAGTACTTC.

The J gene is TRBJ1-2, the V gene TRBV29-1; D uncertain. The CDR3 runs 14 residues. The germline gives CDR1 SQVTM, CDR2 ANQGSEA. The V end was cut by 1 base, the J end by 2 bases, with 11 bases between. This chain's CDR3 is CSVEGPSSNYGYTF. CDR3 coding DNA: TGCAGCGTTGAAGGCCCCAGCTCCAACTATGGCTACACCTTC.

This clonotype was observed a handful of times. A much larger clone lies a single base off, so this may be a read error. This rearrangement joins TRBV10-3 to TRBJ2-6; D is ambiguous. The CDR3 is 13 amino acids. Trimming took 6 bases from V and 0 from J, leaving 3 bases between them. CDR1 and CDR2 (germline): ENHRY, SYGVKD. The CDR3 reads CAIRGSGANVLTF. CDR3 nucleotides: TGTGCCATCAGGGGCTCTGGGGCCAACGTCCTGACTTTC.

The rearrangement links TRBV6-1 to TRBJ2-3, with 8 bases that match TRBD1. Trimming cost V 7 bases and J 2 bases; bases outside gene matches: 2. Germline CDR1 MNHNS, CDR2 SASEGT. The CDR3 covers 13 residues. CDR3 amino acids: CASKTGVTDTQYF. CDR3 DNA sequence: TGTGCCAGCAAGACAGGGGTCACAGATACGCAGTATTTT.

This sequence joins TRBV28 and TRBJ2-7, with D perhaps TRBD1 (6 bases). The CDR3 spans 14 residues. Trimming stripped 5 bases from V and 3 bases from J, with 14 bases between. Per germline, CDR1 MDHEN and CDR2 SYDVKM. Here the CDR3 reads CASSLQGGRYEQYF. DNA of the CDR3: TGTGCCAGCAGTCTACAGGGTGGTCGCTACGAGCAGTACTTC.

The V and J genes are TRBV24-1 and TRBJ2-1, with 14 bases matching TRBD2. The CDR3 extends over 17 amino acids. Trimming took 7 bases from V and 5 from J; bases not matched to a gene: 9. Germline CDR1 KGHDR, CDR2 SFDVKD. The CDR3 DNA sequence: TGTGCCACCAGCGATCGTAGGACTAGCGGGAGGCACAATGAGCAGTTCTTC. Protein: CATSDRRTSGRHNEQFF.

This clonotype appeared once. The rearrangement links TRBV27 to TRBJ1-1; D not certain. V lost 5 bases and J 9 bases, leaving 22 bases between the germline ends. The germline V gene encodes CDR1 MNHEY and CDR2 SMNVEV (reference sequence). CDR3 length: 15 residues. This CDR3 reads CASSPSVGTEKKAFF. Here the CDR3 DNA reads TGTGCCAGCAGTCCCTCCGTAGGCACAGAGAAGAAAGCTTTCTTT.

CDR3: CASSPRTGGLGNEQFF. DNA of the CDR3: TGTGCCAGCAGTCCTCGGACAGGGGGCTTAGGCAATGAGCAGTTCTTC. This chain joins TRBV6-6 and TRBJ2-1; 11 bases match TRBD1. CDR3 length equals 16 residues. Unmatched junction bases numbered 9, after V lost 5 bases and J lost 6 bases. Germline V lookup: CDR1 MNHNY, CDR2 SVGAGI (reference sequence).

This chain links TRBV29-1 with TRBJ2-7; 8 bases match TRBD1. Germline lookup yields CDR1 SQVTM and CDR2 ANQGSEA. J lost 4 bases, V lost 0 bases, and 8 bases had no gene match. This CDR3 contains 15 residues. Here the CDR3 reads CSVEDPGQDDYEQYF. CDR3 DNA: TGCAGCGTTGAAGACCCGGGACAGGACGATTACGAGCAGTACTTC.

This clonotype was counted a few times. The chain couples TRBV6-4 to TRBJ2-5; TRBD1 matches at 8 bases. The germline CDR1 and CDR2 sequences are MRHNA and SNTAGT. The CDR3 is 14 amino acids. The V and J ends lost 3 bases and 4 bases, in that order; junction bases with no gene match: 4. The CDR3 loop reads CASSETGTGETQYF. In DNA, the CDR3 is TGTGCCAGCAGTGAAACCGGGACAGGAGAGACCCAGTACTTC.

This chain uses TRBV5-6 with TRBJ1-2; D is undetermined. Deletions cut 4 bases from V and 4 bases from J, with 17 bases between. Germline lookup yields CDR1 SGHDT and CDR2 YYEEEE. The CDR3 length is 15 residues. CDR3 in amino acids: CASSKKVGGLYGYTF. Here the CDR3 DNA reads TGTGCCAGCAGCAAAAAGGTCGGCGGACTCTATGGCTACACCTTC.

This clonotype turned up a few times. The chain uses TRBV7-9 and TRBJ2-1; the match to TRBD2 covers 7 bases. The germline CDR1 and CDR2 sequences are SEHNR and FQNEAQ (reference sequence). CDR3 length: 15 residues. V lost 4 bases, J lost 6 bases, and 9 bases stayed unmatched. CDR3 bases: TGTGCCAGCAGCTCGATAAGCGGGGTATTCAATGAGCAGTTCTTC. Protein sequence: CASSSISGVFNEQFF.

In this sample, this clonotype turned up a few times. V usage is TRBV4-1 and J usage is TRBJ2-3; D possibly uses TRBD1 or TRBD2 (5 bases each). Trimming took off 1 base at V and 4 bases at J, with 18 bases between the two ends. The germline gives CDR1 MGHRA, CDR2 YSYEKL. The CDR3 length is 17 residues. CDR3 residues: CASSQGRDRGVSDTQYF. The CDR3 bases are TGCGCCAGCAGCCAAGGACGGGACCGAGGGGTATCAGATACGCAGTATTTT.